A single sample is the source of the 2 T cell receptor beta chains below, sequenced in a study of human T cells and chemical hapten exposure. RNA extraction used unfractionated whole blood as the source of total RNA. Unique molecular identifiers were affixed to discrete cDNA molecules within the library. In TCRdb, the reads were re-called with MiXCR into one record per CDR3 protein. The data contain about 120,000 distinct CDR3 sequences, more than 8.5% of them singletons. Input material: whole blood. The receptor set was obtained from a human donor in good health. Some clones in this sample may be carry-over from other donors' samples.

This clonotype showed up many times. CDR3 loop: CASSQDRDYGYTF. The CDR3 DNA is TGCGCCAGCAGCCAAGACAGGGACTATGGCTACACCTTC. V is TRBV5-1 and J is TRBJ1-2; 7 positions match TRBD1. This CDR3 is 13 amino acids long. From germline, CDR1 is SGHRS and CDR2 YFSETQ. Trimming at V came to 4 bases and at J to 3 bases, leaving 3 bases not matched to a gene.

This clonotype was observed a few times. The gene calls are TRBV19 and TRBJ1-5, with TRBD1 as a possible D gene (6 bases). CDR1 is LNHDA, CDR2 SQIVND, per germline (reference sequence). Trimming cost V 3 bases and J 4 bases, with 7 bases left between them. The CDR3 loop spans 13 amino acids. CDR3 sequence: CASSIGQNQPQHF. The CDR3 DNA follows: TGTGCCAGTAGTATCGGACAGAATCAGCCCCAGCATTTT.